Below are 13 T cell receptor beta chains sequenced from a single sample in a study of control samples from healthy donors and cancer patients. Profiled with immunoSEQ multiplex PCR; TCRdb holds only in-frame clones, not every one. Here the sample spans roughly 450,000 clones, approximately 90% being singletons. The sequenced sample consisted of PBMCs. Receptors were obtained from a man aged 40-49 years with head and neck cancer.

As concerns this clone: Other nucleotide sequences in the sample specify the same CDR3. V gene TRBV28 combines with J gene TRBJ1-6, with 8 bases aligning to TRBD1. The trim removed 9 bases at V and 7 bases at J, leaving 5 bases unmatched. Germline loops: CDR1 MDHEN, CDR2 SYDVKM. This CDR3 is built from 13 residues. The CDR3 nucleotides read TGTGCCAGTAGGAGACAGGGGAATTCACCCCTCCACTTT. This encodes CASRRQGNSPLHF.

This chain links TRBV30 with TRBJ2-7, with TRBD1 matching over 9 bases. CDR1 is GTSNPN and CDR2 is SVGIG in the germline V gene (reference sequence). Unmatched junction bases numbered 11, after V lost 5 bases and J lost 3 bases. CDR3 length: 15 residues. DNA of the CDR3: TGTGCCTGGTTGACTCCGGGACAGGGCTTCTACGAGCAGTACTTC. Residues: CAWLTPGQGFYEQYF.

J is TRBJ2-7 and V is TRBV28; D is undetermined. The germline CDR1 and CDR2 sequences are MDHEN and SYDVKM. This CDR3 spans 12 amino acids. V dropped 7 bases and J dropped 6 bases, with 13 bases sitting between them. CDR3 sequence: CASTTRPSEQYF. The DNA of the CDR3 is TGTGCCAGCACCACTCGCCCCAGCGAGCAGTACTTC.

This chain joins TRBV25-1 and TRBJ1-1, with D possibly being TRBD1 (6 bases). Germline V CDR1 and CDR2: MGHDK, SYGVNS. V lost 9 bases and J 6 bases, leaving 20 bases between the germline ends. The CDR3 totals 14 residues. CDR3 in amino acids: CASMGQPGRAEAFF. CDR3 sequence (DNA): TGTGCCAGTATGGGACAACCCGGACGGGCTGAAGCTTTCTTT.

The chain uses TRBV13 and TRBJ2-3, with D possibly TRBD2 on 5 matching bases. CDR1 is PRHDT, CDR2 FYEKMQ, per germline (reference sequence). This CDR3 spans 15 amino acids. V was clipped by 3 bases and J by 2 bases, with 12 bases between them. CDR3 DNA sequence: TGTGCCAGCAGCTTCCAAGCGGCCCCCACAGATACGCAGTATTTT. Translation: CASSFQAAPTDTQYF.

J is TRBJ2-1 and V is TRBV4-1; weak D call: TRBD2 (5 bases). CDR1 MGHRA and CDR2 YSYEKL come from the germline V gene. V was shortened by 1 base and J by 6 bases, with 10 bases between the two germline ends. The CDR3 has 14 residues. The chain's CDR3 is CASSQGIRGNEQFF. CDR3 DNA sequence: TGCGCCAGCAGCCAAGGGATCCGGGGCAATGAGCAGTTCTTC.

The genes are TRBV27 and TRBJ2-7; the D gene is possibly TRBD1 (6 bases). V shed 2 bases and J shed 7 bases, with 9 bases lying between them. In germline, CDR1 is MNHEY, CDR2 SMNVEV (reference sequence). This CDR3 contains 12 residues. The CDR3: CASSLAGQEQYF. The CDR3 nucleotides are TGTGCCAGCAGTTTAGCAGGACAGGAGCAGTACTTC.

This chain uses TRBV25-1 with TRBJ2-3, with a possible D match to TRBD1 (5 bases). Germline V gene sequence: CDR1 MGHDK, CDR2 SYGVNS. V gave up 6 bases and J gave up 2 bases, with 12 bases separating them. The CDR3 has 14 amino acids. CDR3 in DNA: TGTGCCAGCAGATGGGGCCAAGACACAGATACGCAGTATTTT. The encoded protein is CASRWGQDTDTQYF. The whole variable domain, remainder taken from reference TRBV25-1 and TRBJ2-3, is EADIYQTPRYLVIGTGKKITLECSQTMGHDKMYWYQQDPGMELHLIHYSYGVNSTEKGDLSSESTVSRIRTEHFPLTLESARPSHTSQYLCASRWGQDTDTQYFGPGTRLTVL.

This clone has only a few counts. Compared with germline, one end of the junction differs, possibly owing to a read error. V and J are TRBV7-9 and TRBJ1-5, with 7 bases that match TRBD1. Germline V gene sequence: CDR1 SEHNR, CDR2 FQNEAQ (reference sequence). The length of the CDR3 is 14 residues. CDR3 amino acids: CASSLGQADQPQHF. DNA of the CDR3: TGTGCCAGCAGTTTAGGACAGGCAGATCAGCCCCAGCATTTT.

The chain links TRBV19 to TRBJ1-1, with D possibly TRBD1 on 5 matching bases. Trimming took 5 bases from V and 4 from J, leaving 17 bases between them. Germline values: CDR1 LNHDA, CDR2 SQIVND (reference sequence). The CDR3 has 15 residues. The CDR3 sequence: CASSSTGELLTEAFF. CDR3 in DNA: TGTGCCAGTAGTTCCACGGGGGAGCTCCTCACTGAAGCTTTCTTT.

The chain combines TRBV7-9 with TRBJ1-2; D remains unclear. The CDR3 extends over 15 amino acids. Trimming stripped 5 bases from V and 5 bases from J, with 18 bases between. Germline V gene data show CDR1 as SEHNR and CDR2 as FQNEAQ (reference sequence). The DNA for the CDR3 is TGTGCCAGCAGCCCCCCTCAACCGGTGGGGTATGGCTACACCTTC. It codes for CASSPPQPVGYGYTF.

The rearrangement joins TRBV12-5 to TRBJ2-5; TRBD2 matches at 8 bases. The CDR3 is made up of 15 amino acids. After removal of 5 bases from V and 5 bases from J, the junction contained 10 bases not matched to a gene. The germline V gene has CDR1 LGHNT and CDR2 FRNRAP. CDR3 nucleotide sequence: TGTGCTAGTGGTAACTCGGGGGGGCCGGGGGAGACCCAGTACTTC. The encoded protein is CASGNSGGPGETQYF.

The rearrangement links TRBV29-1 to TRBJ2-3, with D unresolved. V was pared by 1 base and J by 2 bases, with 13 bases between. The CDR3 sequence is 15 residues long. In germline, CDR1 is SQVTM, CDR2 ANQGSEA. DNA for the CDR3: TGCAGCGTTGAAGGCCCCAGGTCCCCCACAGATACGCAGTATTTT. Its protein product is CSVEGPRSPTDTQYF.